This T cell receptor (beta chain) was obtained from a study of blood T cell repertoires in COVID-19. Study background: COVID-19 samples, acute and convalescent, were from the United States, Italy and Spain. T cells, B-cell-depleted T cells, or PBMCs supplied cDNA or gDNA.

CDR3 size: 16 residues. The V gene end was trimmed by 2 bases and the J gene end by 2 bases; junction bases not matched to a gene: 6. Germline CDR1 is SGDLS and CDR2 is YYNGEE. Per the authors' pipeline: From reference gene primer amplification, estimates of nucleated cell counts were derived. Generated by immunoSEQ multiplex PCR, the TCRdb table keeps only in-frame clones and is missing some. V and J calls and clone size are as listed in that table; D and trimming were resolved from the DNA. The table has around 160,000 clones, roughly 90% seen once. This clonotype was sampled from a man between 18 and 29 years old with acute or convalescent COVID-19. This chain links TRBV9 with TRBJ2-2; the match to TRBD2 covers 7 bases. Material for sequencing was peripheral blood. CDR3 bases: TGTGCCAGCAGCGTCCTCGGGGGGATTAACACCGGGGAGCTGTTTTTT. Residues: CASSVLGGINTGELFF.